The sequence of this T cell receptor beta chain was determined in a study of tumor-infiltrating lymphocytes in primary liver carcinoma. Study overall: Roughly 3.5 to 7.13 million productive TCRbeta reads were obtained per sample, with similar numbers across tissue types. Whole-study findings and limits: Tumor specimens were characterized by a significantly higher top-250-clone fraction than blood (p = 0.039).

For this clonotype: Its antigen is still unknown. At one boundary the junction diverges from the germline segment, which might be a read error.

The template, approximately 500 ng total RNA, yielded TCR beta cDNA made with a constant-region primer. Slightly modified ARM-PCR, run as three nested multiplex PCR rounds, produced the TCR beta libraries. Researchers ran the first two PCR rounds for 9 to 10 cycles each with TRBV1-TRBV30 forward primers and a C-beta reverse primer. TCRdb ran MiXCR on the multiplex PCR reads and lists one entry per CDR3 protein. The sample includes roughly 330,000 distinct CDR3 sequences, about two thirds of them seen just once. Germline DNA was also extracted, with blood RNA taken from unsorted whole blood. Per the germline V gene, CDR1 is SGHNT and CDR2 is YENEEA. The CDR3 extends over 14 amino acids.

This clonotype originated in a man aged 40-50 years with primary liver carcinoma and hepatitis B virus infection. The sample taken for sequencing was peripheral blood. This chain links TRBV11-3 with TRBJ2-2; TRBD2 might be the D (6 bases). DNA of the CDR3: TGTGCTAGCAGCTTAGGCGGGAACACCGAGGAGCTGTTTTTT. Translation gives CASSLGGNTEELFF.